Listed below are T cell receptor beta chains from one sample, sequenced in a study of blood T cell repertoires in COVID-19. TCRdb's copy holds only in-frame clones and misses some; the assay was immunoSEQ multiplex PCR. The sample yields under 300,000 clones, 82% seen once. The material sequenced was peripheral blood. These receptors all stem from an elderly woman with active or convalescent COVID-19. The CDR3 runs from the conserved cysteine through the conserved F or W. A D gene is named only where the DNA matches it firmly. The listing skips clone size in some rows; elsewhere it reads once, few, many or a size class.

d_call	clone_size	v_call	j_call	cdr3_nt	cdr3_aa
.	few	TRBV6-5	TRBJ1-1	TGTGCCAGCAGCCCCGCAGTTGGGAACACTGAAGCTTTCTTT	CASSPAVGNTEAFF
TRBD1	.	TRBV20-1	TRBJ1-2	TGCAGTGCTAGTCGAAGTCAGGGGGCGCGTCGGGATAGGGGCTACACCTTC	CSASRSQGARRDRGYTF
TRBD1	.	TRBV2	TRBJ1-1	TGTGCCACCAGACAGGGTCTGAACACTGAAGCTTTCTTT	CATRQGLNTEAFF
.	.	TRBV6-5	TRBJ1-6	TGTGCCAGCATAGAGGGAATCAACTATAATTCACCCCTCCACTTT	CASIEGINYNSPLHF
TRBD1	.	TRBV28	TRBJ1-2	TGTGCCAGCCAGGGGGCGCGTGGGAGGCAGGGCTATGGCTACACCTTC	CASQGARGRQGYGYTF
TRBD2	.	TRBV5-1	TRBJ2-3	TGCGCCAGCAGCTTGGTTGGGACTACCACAGATACGCAGTATTTT	CASSLVGTTTDTQYF
TRBD2	.	TRBV6-4	TRBJ2-7	TGTGCCAGCAGTCCACGGACTAGCGGAGAGCAGTACTTC	CASSPRTSGEQYF
.	few	TRBV21-1	TRBJ2-4	TGTGCCAGCAGCAAAAGTGCCGGGGGGGAGGACGACAAAAACATTCAGTACTTC	CASSKSAGGEDDKNIQYF
TRBD1	.	TRBV19	TRBJ1-5	TGTGCCAGTAGTATCGACAGGGGGCTATGGCCCCAGCATTTT	CASSIDRGLWPQHF
TRBD1	once	TRBV15	TRBJ1-1	TGTGCCACCAGCAGAGAAAGGGGGCTAGGCACTGAAGCTTTCTTT	CATSRERGLGTEAFF
.	.	TRBV14	TRBJ1-2	TGTGCCAGCAGCCAAGCCTCGGGGGGTGGCTATGGCTACACCTTC	CASSQASGGGYGYTF
.	few	TRBV29-1	TRBJ2-3	TGCAGCCACAGGGCCGGGGGCACAGATACGCAGTATTTT	CSHRAGGTDTQYF
.	.	TRBV6-5	TRBJ2-4	TGTGCCAGCAACAGGGAGAATAACATTCAGTACTTC	CASNRENNIQYF
.	few	TRBV10-1	TRBJ2-7	TGCGCCAGCAGTGAGGAGCTTACCTACGAGCAGTACTTC	CASSEELTYEQYF
TRBD1	.	TRBV7-9	TRBJ2-7	TGTGCCAGCAGCCACCCCGGGACAGGGGCCGAGCAGTACTTC	CASSHPGTGAEQYF
.	.	TRBV18	TRBJ1-5	TGTGCCAGCTCTACCACCGGATTGGACAGTCGGCGGCATTTT	CASSTTGLDSRRHF
TRBD1	.	TRBV6-1	TRBJ1-3	TGTGCCAGCAGTGAAGCGCAGGGGGCCGGAAACACCATATATTTT	CASSEAQGAGNTIYF
TRBD1	.	TRBV3-1/TRBV3-2	TRBJ1-1	TGTGCCAGCAGCCAGGGGACAGGGGCCCGGAGGACTGAAGCTTTCTTT	CASSQGTGARRTEAFF
.	.	TRBV24-1	TRBJ2-5	TGTGCCACCAGCGGGACTCAAGAGACCCAGTACTTC	CATSGTQETQYF
.	.	TRBV19	TRBJ1-2	TGTGCCAGTAGTCTACAGCATACAGACTATGGCTACACCTTC	CASSLQHTDYGYTF
TRBD2	.	TRBV5-4	TRBJ2-2	TGTGCCAGCAGCTTGGGGACTAGCGTAAACACCGGGGAGCTGTTTTTT	CASSLGTSVNTGELFF
.	.	TRBV6-1	TRBJ1-2	TGTGCCAGCAGTGAAGGTCTAGGGGTGAGCGGCTACACCTTC	CASSEGLGVSGYTF
.	few	TRBV7-2	TRBJ1-3	TGTGCCAGCAGCCAAGGGGATGCGGGAAACACCATATATTTT	CASSQGDAGNTIYF
.	few	TRBV10-1	TRBJ1-2	TGCGCCAGCAGTGGACACATTCCCTATGGCTACACCTTC	CASSGHIPYGYTF
.	.	TRBV30	TRBJ2-1	TGTGCCTGGAGTCGCGGCCTAGCCGATTACAATGAGCAGTTCTTC	CAWSRGLADYNEQFF
.	.	TRBV30	TRBJ1-5	TGTGCCTGGTCGAGTACCTACAGGGATAGCAATCAGCCCCAGCATTTT	CAWSSTYRDSNQPQHF
TRBD2	.	TRBV4-2	TRBJ2-1	TGTGCCAGCAGCCAAGTGGCCGGGAGGGGCAATGAGCAGTTCTTC	CASSQVAGRGNEQFF
.	.	TRBV11-1	TRBJ2-6	TGTGCCAGCAGCTCCCTAAGCTCTGGGGCCAACGTCCTGACTTTC	CASSSLSSGANVLTF
.	.	TRBV7-9	TRBJ1-1	TGTGCCAGCAGCTTCTCGCTTGAGTCGAACACTGAAGCTTTCTTT	CASSFSLESNTEAFF
.	.	TRBV6-1	TRBJ2-7	TGTGCCAGCAGTGAATTAGCAGGGTCTGAAGGGCAGTACTTC	CASSELAGSEGQYF
.	.	TRBV27	TRBJ1-6	TGTGCCAGCAGTTCCAGACTACATTCACCCCTCCACTTT	CASSSRLHSPLHF
.	many	TRBV6-1	TRBJ2-3	TGTGCCAGCAGTGAAAATTGGCGAGGCCTCGGGACGCAGTATTTT	CASSENWRGLGTQYF
TRBD1	.	TRBV28	TRBJ1-1	TGTGCCAGCAGTTCGGGACAGCCGAACACTGAAGCTTTCTTT	CASSSGQPNTEAFF